Presented here are 3 T cell receptor beta chains from one specimen sequenced in a study of blood T cell repertoires in COVID-19. Profiling relied on immunoSEQ multiplex PCR, and the TCRdb table lists in-frame clones only, not all of them. In the table there are under 200,000 clones, around 84% of which are singletons. Sequencing used peripheral blood. These receptors were obtained from a man aged 25 to 40 with active or convalescent COVID-19.

This chain joins TRBV7-2 and TRBJ1-3; TRBD1 might be the D (5 bases). Germline-derived CDR1 and CDR2 are SGHTA and FQGNSA. The V end lost 0 bases, the J end lost 4 bases, and 10 bases lay between the germline ends. The CDR3 extends over 15 amino acids. CDR3 residues: CASSLAGEDGNTIYF. The CDR3 nucleotides read TGTGCCAGCAGCTTAGCAGGGGAGGACGGAAACACCATATATTTT.

CDR3 region: CASSRTSGRSGANVLTF. CDR3 coding DNA: TGTGCCAGCAGCCGGACGAGCGGGAGATCTGGGGCCAACGTCCTGACTTTC. V is TRBV3-1 (or the pseudogene TRBV3-2) and J is TRBJ2-6, with 8 bases identical to TRBD2. Germline lookup yields CDR1 LGHDT and CDR2 YNNKEL (reference sequence). Trimming cost V 4 bases and J 1 base; bases outside gene matches: 6. The CDR3 consists of 17 residues.

This chain joins TRBV4-1 and TRBJ2-1; 9 bases line up with TRBD1. The germline gives CDR1 MGHRA, CDR2 YSYEKL. The V and J ends lost 4 bases and 2 bases, in that order; junction bases with no gene match: 6. The CDR3 totals 16 residues. The DNA of the CDR3 is TGCGCCAGCAGCCCAACCCGACAGGGGGCCTACAATGAGCAGTTCTTC. Translating gives CASSPTRQGAYNEQFF.